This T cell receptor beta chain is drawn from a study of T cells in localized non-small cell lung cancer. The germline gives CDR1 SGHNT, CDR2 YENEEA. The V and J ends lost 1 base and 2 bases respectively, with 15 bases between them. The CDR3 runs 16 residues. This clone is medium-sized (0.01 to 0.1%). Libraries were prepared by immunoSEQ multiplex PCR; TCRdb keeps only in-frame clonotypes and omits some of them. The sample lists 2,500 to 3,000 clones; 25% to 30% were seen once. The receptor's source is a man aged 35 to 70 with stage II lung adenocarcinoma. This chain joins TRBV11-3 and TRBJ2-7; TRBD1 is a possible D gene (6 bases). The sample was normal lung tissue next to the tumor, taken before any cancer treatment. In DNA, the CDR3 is TGTGCCAGCAGCTTAGGGTCCAGGGGTATGGCCTACGAGCAGTACTTC. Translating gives CASSLGSRGMAYEQYF.